This T cell receptor (beta chain) was sequenced for a study of CD8+ T cells in alopecia areata. Study-level results: Among patients, TCR sharing was less clear than in mice, a difference possibly due in part to HLA diversity in the patient population. Sequenced scalp T cells also include alphabeta T cells resident in normal skin. Greater clonality was observed in lesional scalp samples, especially alopecia totalis/universalis, versus normal scalp.

V lost 0 bases to trimming and J lost 2 bases; unmatched junction nucleotides: 2. The V gene's germline CDR1 is SGHRS and CDR2 YFSETQ. This CDR3 region has 14 residues. RNA, once extracted, was reverse transcribed into cDNA for use as the sequencing template. The repertoire was sequenced with immunoSEQ multiplex PCR; TCRdb's copy has only in-frame clones and lacks some. The sample has 95,000 to 110,000 clones; roughly 53% are singletons. Concerning this clone: The target antigen is unknown.

Sequencing input: CD4+ T cells sorted from blood. The J gene is TRBJ2-7, the V gene TRBV5-1, with 7 bases lining up with TRBD1. This receptor was taken from a human donor in good health. Here the CDR3 DNA reads TGCGCCAGCAGCTTGGTCCAGGGGGCCTACGAGCAGTACTTC. This encodes CASSLVQGAYEQYF.